Listed here is a single T cell receptor (beta chain). The target of this receptor is not known. No per-base quality is available; no much larger clone lies one base away. At one collaborating source in Seattle, patients were enrolled during active infection and were followed longitudinally through the course of disease. Each collaborating institution followed its own protocols to collect whole blood in K2EDTA tubes. Collaborator samples were shipped for TCRbeta analysis as frozen whole blood, isolated PBMCs, or DNA extracted from either sample type. This entry comes from a study of blood T cell repertoires in COVID-19 (TCRdb year 2020). Broadly, across the study: Samples covering the acute and convalescent phases of COVID-19 were provided by collaborators in the United States, Italy and Spain. The material from the prospective study consisted of cDNA or gDNA derived from T cells, B-cell-depleted T cells, or PBMCs. The dataset comprised deeply sampled blood TCRbeta repertoires from subjects exposed to, actively infected with, or recovered from COVID-19. A freely available public database, intended as a resource for researchers studying the immune response to SARS-CoV-2, is where the repertoires were released. Samples were obtained from the ongoing ImmuneRACE study (first 160 participants) and from over 1,000 subjects provided by 6 global collaborators. The sample metadata nearly always contained a de-identified subject ID, COVID-19 status, age in years and sex. Where HLA class I and class II types were available, the types were taken from metadata supplied by the sample provider, not from assay-based typing. Findings and caveats that apply to the study as a whole: The quantity of clinical and demographic metadata differed by source and by participant and was supplied without curation.

TCRbeta CDR3 regions were amplified from genomic DNA by means of the immunoSEQ Assay, a bias-controlled multiplex PCR. In the original analysis: The number of nucleated cells in each sample was estimated by amplification of reference gene primers within the assay. Sequence reads were collapsed and filtered to measure the absolute abundance of every unique TCRbeta CDR3 rearrangement. For each sample, productive Simpson clonality was calculated as the square root of Simpson's diversity index across productive rearrangements. Held by TCRdb, this immuneACCESS table contains in-frame sequences only and omits some clones. Under half of the omission traces to an unresolved V gene where checked; the cause of the rest is unknown. The DNA gave D and trimming, while V, J and clone size come from that table. The sample records approximately 180,000 clones, 75% to 85% of which are singletons. The ten largest clonotypes hold roughly 12% of the sample.

V is trimmed back by 8 bases and J by 5 bases, and the junction contains 8 bases that no gene match accounts for. Via the germline V gene, CDR1 is MDHEN and CDR2 SYDVKM. The CDR3, from cysteine to phenylalanine, totals 13 residues. Just the 39-base CDR3 DNA is kept, in frame starting at base 1. The sequenced material came from peripheral blood. The receptor was isolated from a woman of 80 years or more with COVID-19, enrolled during active disease. The chain joins TRBV28 to TRBJ1-2; 7 bases in the junction line up with TRBD1. The DNA sequence follows: TGTGCCAGCGGTTCGGGGACAGCTTATGGCTACACCTTC. Translated, it gives CASGSGTAYGYTF.